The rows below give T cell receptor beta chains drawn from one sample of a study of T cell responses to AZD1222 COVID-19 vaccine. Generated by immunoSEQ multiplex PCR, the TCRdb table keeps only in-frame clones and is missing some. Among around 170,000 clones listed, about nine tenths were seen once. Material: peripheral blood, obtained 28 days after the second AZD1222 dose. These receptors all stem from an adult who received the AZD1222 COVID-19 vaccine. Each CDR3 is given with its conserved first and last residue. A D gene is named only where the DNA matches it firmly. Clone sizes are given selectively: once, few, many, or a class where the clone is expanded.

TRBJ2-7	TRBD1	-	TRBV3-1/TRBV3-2	TGTGCCAGCAGCCCGACCGGGACAGGGGCCTACGAGCAGTACTTC	CASSPTGTGAYEQYF
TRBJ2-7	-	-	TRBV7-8	TGTGCCAGCAGCTTAGGAAATAGGGGGACAGGGATAGCGGGGAGCTCCTACGAGCAGTACTTC	CASSLGNRGTGIAGSSYEQYF
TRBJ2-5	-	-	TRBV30	TGTGCCTGGAGTGTACCCCAACGGCGAGGGGAGACCCAGTACTTC	CAWSVPQRRGETQYF
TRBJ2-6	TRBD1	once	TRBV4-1	TGCGCCAGCAGCCAAGTTAACAGGGGCTCTGGGGCCAACGTCCTGACTTTC	CASSQVNRGSGANVLTF
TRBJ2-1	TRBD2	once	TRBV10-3	TGTGCCACCGGACTAGCGGGAGGGTATGAGCAGTTCTTC	CATGLAGGYEQFF
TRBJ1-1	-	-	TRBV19	TGTGCCAGTACTTGGGGGATGAACACTGAAGCTTTCTTT	CASTWGMNTEAFF
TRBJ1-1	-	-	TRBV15	TGTGCCACCAGCAGTGGGGGGGGAATACAGGCTTTCTTT	CATSSGGGIQAFF
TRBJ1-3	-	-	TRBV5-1	TGCGCCAGCAGCTTGGGGAGTTCTGGAAACACCATATATTTT	CASSLGSSGNTIYF
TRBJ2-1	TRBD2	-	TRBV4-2	TGTGCCAGCAGCACCCTCGGGGGGACGACCTACAATGAGCAGTTCTTC	CASSTLGGTTYNEQFF
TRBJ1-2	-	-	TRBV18	TGTGCCAGCTCACCACCGACCCGGGAGCAGAACTATGGCTACACCTTC	CASSPPTREQNYGYTF
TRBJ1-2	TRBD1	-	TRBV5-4	TGTGCCAGCAGCCCGGGACAGAGCTCTAACTATGGCTACACCTTC	CASSPGQSSNYGYTF
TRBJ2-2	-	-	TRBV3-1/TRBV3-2	TGTGCCAGCAGACAGGCTAACACCGGGGAGCTGTTTTTT	CASRQANTGELFF
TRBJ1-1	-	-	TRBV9	TGTGCCAGCAGCGTAGGAGGGGGTCAGAGGGCTTTCTTT	CASSVGGGQRAFF
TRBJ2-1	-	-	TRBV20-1	TGCAGTGCTAGTGGGCGGAAATACAATGAGCAGTTCTTC	CSASGRKYNEQFF
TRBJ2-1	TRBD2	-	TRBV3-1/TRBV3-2	TGTGCCAGCAGCCAAATCCCCCGGACTAGCGGGAAGTCCCCGTTCTACAATGAGCAGTTCTTC	CASSQIPRTSGKSPFYNEQFF
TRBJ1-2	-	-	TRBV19	TGTGCCAGTAGTATAGATCAAAGTGGCTATGGCTACACCTTC	CASSIDQSGYGYTF
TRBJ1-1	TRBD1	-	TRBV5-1	TGCGCCAGCAGCATGAAGGGGGCGAACACTGAAGCTTTCTTT	CASSMKGANTEAFF
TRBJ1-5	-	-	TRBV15	TGTGCCACCAGCAGAGATGGTGTCTCGCGGGCCCAGCATTTT	CATSRDGVSRAQHF
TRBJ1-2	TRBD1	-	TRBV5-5	TGTGCCAGCAGCTTATGGACAGGGACTCCTTATGGCTACACCTTC	CASSLWTGTPYGYTF
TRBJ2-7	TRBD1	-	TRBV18	TGTGCCAGCTCACCCCAAGGGACAGGGGTCGCCTACGAGCAGTACTTC	CASSPQGTGVAYEQYF